Each of the 13 T cell receptor beta chains below was sequenced from the same sample in a study of blood T cell repertoires in COVID-19. Method: immunoSEQ multiplex PCR; TCRdb's copy keeps in-frame clones and lacks some. Here the sample spans some 80,000 clones, approximately 85% being singletons. The specimen sequenced was peripheral blood. The receptors come from a man aged 45-60 years with COVID-19, enrolled during active disease.

The chain couples TRBV7-2 to TRBJ1-1; 7 bases align to TRBD1. Looked up from germline, CDR1 is SGHTA and CDR2 is FQGNSA. The CDR3 extends over 12 amino acids. Trimming took 5 bases from V and 10 from J; bases not matched to a gene: 7. The CDR3 loop reads CASSLDRFIAFF. CDR3 DNA: TGTGCCAGCAGCCTGGACAGGTTCATAGCTTTCTTT.

The chain carries TRBV7-9 and TRBJ2-2, with 13 bases identical to TRBD2. Looked up from germline, CDR1 is SEHNR and CDR2 is FQNEAQ (reference sequence). After removal of 5 bases from V and 4 bases from J, the junction contained 1 base not matched to a gene. The CDR3 runs 15 residues. CDR3 coding DNA: TGTGCCAGCAGCGGACTAGCGGGAGTCACCGGGGAGCTGTTTTTT. Translated: CASSGLAGVTGELFF.

The chain carries TRBV7-5 and TRBJ2-7; the table's D call, TRBD2, has no DNA check behind it. TRBV7-5 is a documented pseudogene. The CDR3 contains 11 residues. CDR3 nucleotides: TGTGCCCAGAGCCAGAGGAACGAGCAGTACTTC. As protein: CAQSQRNEQYF.

This clone was seen just once. This chain uses TRBV4-2 with TRBJ1-5; no reliable D call. CDR3 length: 13 amino acids. The germline V gene has CDR1 LGHNA and CDR2 YNFKEQ. Trimming removed 0 bases from V and 7 bases from J, with 7 bases in between. The CDR3 protein is CASSQDTGQPQHF. DNA for the CDR3: TGTGCCAGCAGCCAAGACACGGGGCAGCCCCAGCATTTT.

This clone was observed a single time. The chain is built from TRBV19 and TRBJ1-5, with 9 bases lining up with TRBD1. CDR3 length: 15 residues. V was pared by 6 bases and J by 7 bases, with 10 bases of the junction left unmatched. Germline V gene data show CDR1 as LNHDA and CDR2 as SQIVND (reference sequence). CDR3 residues: CASRSRGTGWQPQHF. The DNA for the CDR3 is TGTGCCAGTAGAAGTCGTGGGACAGGGTGGCAGCCCCAGCATTTT.

The J gene is TRBJ1-2, the V gene TRBV3-1 (or the pseudogene TRBV3-2); possible D gene TRBD1, 5 bases. Looked up from germline, CDR1 is LGHDT and CDR2 is YNNKEL (reference sequence). The CDR3 contains 13 residues. Trimming left V 2 bases short and J 5 bases short, with 9 bases between. The CDR3 spells CASSQKGVYGYTF. The DNA for the CDR3 is TGTGCCAGCAGCCAAAAAGGGGTATATGGCTACACCTTC.

This chain joins TRBV11-2 and TRBJ2-3; perhaps TRBD2 as D (5 bases). CDR3 length equals 16 residues. V was cut by 5 bases and J by 3 bases, with 18 bases left in between. Germline V gives CDR1 SGHAT, CDR2 FQNNGV. The CDR3, as DNA: TGTGCCAGCAGCCCCCGGGCAGCGGTCATGACAGATACGCAGTATTTT. Translating it yields CASSPRAAVMTDTQYF.

CDR3 region: CASSMPGINEKLFF. CDR3 nucleotide sequence: TGTGCCAGTAGTATGCCAGGGATTAATGAAAAACTGTTTTTT. The gene calls are TRBV19 and TRBJ1-4; TRBD1 is a possible D gene (5 bases). There are 14 residues in the CDR3. Trimming pared 3 bases from V and 4 bases from J, leaving 9 bases between. Germline V gene data show CDR1 as LNHDA and CDR2 as SQIVND (reference sequence).

The CDR3 loop reads CASSEVGVIAREKLFF. Here the CDR3 DNA reads TGTGCCAGCAGTGAAGTGGGAGTTATAGCGAGGGAAAAACTGTTTTTT. This chain uses TRBV2 with TRBJ1-4, with D unresolved. The CDR3 has 16 residues. Germline lookup yields CDR1 SNHLY and CDR2 FYNNEI. Trimming removed 1 base at V and 8 bases at J, with 17 bases between. Filled out from reference TRBV2 and TRBJ1-4, the complete variable domain reads EPEVTQTPSHQVTQMGQEVILRCVPISNHLYFYWYRQILGQKVEFLVSFYNNEISEKSEIFDDQFSVERPDGSNFTLKIRSTKLEDSAMYFCASSEVGVIAREKLFFGSGTQLSVL.

The chain has TRBV19 and TRBJ1-3, with 8 bases fitting TRBD1. The CDR3 is made up of 15 amino acids. J lost 4 bases, V lost 6 bases, and 8 bases had no gene match. Germline V gene lookup returns CDR1 LNHDA and CDR2 SQIVND (reference sequence). The DNA of the CDR3 is TGTGCCAGTAGCCAAAATGGACAGGGAGGAAACACCATATATTTT. Translated: CASSQNGQGGNTIYF.

The J gene is TRBJ1-1, the V gene TRBV3-1 (or the pseudogene TRBV3-2); 11 nucleotides align to TRBD1. Losses at the gene ends were 4 bases for V and 10 bases for J; bases not matched to a gene: 11. The length of the CDR3 is 15 residues. Germline loops: CDR1 LGHDT, CDR2 YNNKEL (reference sequence). The CDR3 DNA reads TGTGCCAGCAGCCCCAATGGACAGGGGGCGTCACGAGCTTTCTTT. Protein sequence: CASSPNGQGASRAFF.

V usage is TRBV18 and J usage is TRBJ1-5, with D possibly being TRBD1 (5 bases). This CDR3 has 16 amino acids. Germline V gene lookup returns CDR1 KGHSH and CDR2 LQKENI. The V and J ends lost 3 bases and 0 bases respectively, with 12 bases between them. The CDR3 is CASSPETAGSNQPQHF. Written as DNA, the CDR3 is TGTGCCAGCTCACCCGAGACAGCCGGTAGCAATCAGCCCCAGCATTTT.

The chain links TRBV11-2 to TRBJ2-1; D is perhaps TRBD1 (6 bases). Germline values: CDR1 SGHAT, CDR2 FQNNGV. Trimming pared 6 bases from V and 3 bases from J, leaving 12 bases between. This CDR3 has 14 amino acids. CDR3 in DNA: TGTGCCAGCAGTCTAACAGGGCTCTACAATGAGCAGTTCTTC. Encoded protein: CASSLTGLYNEQFF.